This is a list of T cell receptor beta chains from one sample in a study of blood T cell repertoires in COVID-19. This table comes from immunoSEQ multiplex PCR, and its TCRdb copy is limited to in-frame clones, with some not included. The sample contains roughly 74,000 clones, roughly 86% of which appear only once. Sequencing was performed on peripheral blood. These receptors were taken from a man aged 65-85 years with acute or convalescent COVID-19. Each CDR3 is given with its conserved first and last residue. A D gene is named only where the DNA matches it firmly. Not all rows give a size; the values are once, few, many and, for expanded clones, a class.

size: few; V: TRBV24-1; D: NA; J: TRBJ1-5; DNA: TGTGCCACCAGTGACACCACAGGGAGCGGCAATCAGCCCCAGCATTTT; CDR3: CATSDTTGSGNQPQHF
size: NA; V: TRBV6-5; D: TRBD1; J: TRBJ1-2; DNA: TGTGCCAGCAGCCGGGACAGGGCTGGCTACACCTTC; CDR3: CASSRDRAGYTF
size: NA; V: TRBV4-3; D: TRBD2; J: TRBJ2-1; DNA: TGCGCCAGCAGCCAAGTGGCTAGCGGAGACTCCTACAATGAGCAGTTCTTC; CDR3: CASSQVASGDSYNEQFF
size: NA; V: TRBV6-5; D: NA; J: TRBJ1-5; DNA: TGTGCCAGCAGTTTCCCAGACAGGTATAGCAATCAGCCCCAGCATTTT; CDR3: CASSFPDRYSNQPQHF
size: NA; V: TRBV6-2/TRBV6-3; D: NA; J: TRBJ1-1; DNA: TGTGCCAGCAGTAGGCAGGTGGGTGGCACTGAAGCTTTCTTT; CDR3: CASSRQVGGTEAFF
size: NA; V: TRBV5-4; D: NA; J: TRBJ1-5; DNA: TGTGCCAGCAGCAACCCAGGGTTGGATCAGCCCCAGCATTTT; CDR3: CASSNPGLDQPQHF
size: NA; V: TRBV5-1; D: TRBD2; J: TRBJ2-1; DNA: TGCGCCAGCAGCTTGGCCCGGGCTAGCGGGAGGAATGAGCAGTTCTTC; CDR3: CASSLARASGRNEQFF
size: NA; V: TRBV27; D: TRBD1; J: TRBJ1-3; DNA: TGTGCCAGCAGTTTAGAGGGACAGGGGGCACGGGCTGGAAACACCATATATTTT; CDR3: CASSLEGQGARAGNTIYF
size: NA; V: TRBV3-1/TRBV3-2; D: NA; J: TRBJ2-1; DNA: TGTGCCAGCAGCTTTACTAACAATGAGCAGTTCTTC; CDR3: CASSFTNNEQFF
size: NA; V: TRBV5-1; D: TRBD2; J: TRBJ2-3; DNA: TGCGCCAGCAGCTTGTCGGGGAGGGCCGGAGATACGCAGTATTTT; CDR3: CASSLSGRAGDTQYF
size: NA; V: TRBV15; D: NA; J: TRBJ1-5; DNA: TGTGCCACCAGCAGAGATCAAAAACAGCCCCAGCATTTT; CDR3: CATSRDQKQPQHF
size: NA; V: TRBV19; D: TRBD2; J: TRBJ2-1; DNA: TGTGCCAGTAGTATCTCCCTCCTAGCGGGGGGCTCTGAGCAGTTCTTC; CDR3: CASSISLLAGGSEQFF
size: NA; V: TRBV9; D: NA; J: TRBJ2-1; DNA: TGTGCCAGCAGCGCCCAGTCCCGACAGGCGCAGTTCTTC; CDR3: CASSAQSRQAQFF
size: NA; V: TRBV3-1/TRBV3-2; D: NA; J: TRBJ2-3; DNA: TGTGCCAGCAGCCCCGTGGAGGGAGCTAGCACAGATACGCAGTATTTT; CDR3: CASSPVEGASTDTQYF
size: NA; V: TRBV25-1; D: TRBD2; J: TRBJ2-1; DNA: TGTGCCAGCAGTGCCCGACTAGCGGGGGACCTAAATGAGCAGTTCTTC; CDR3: CASSARLAGDLNEQFF
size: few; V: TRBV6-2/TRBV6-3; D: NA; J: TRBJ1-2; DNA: TGTGCCAGCAGTTACCCCTCAAAGGGGGTTTATGGCTACACCTTC; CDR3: CASSYPSKGVYGYTF
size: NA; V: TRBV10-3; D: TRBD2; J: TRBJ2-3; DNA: TGTGCCATCAGCGTAGGAGGGCGGGGGGGATCCACAGATACGCAGTATTTT; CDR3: CAISVGGRGGSTDTQYF
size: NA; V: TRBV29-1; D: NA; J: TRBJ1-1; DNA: TGCAGCGTTGCGGGCAGGGCGAACACTGAAGCTTTCTTT; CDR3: CSVAGRANTEAFF
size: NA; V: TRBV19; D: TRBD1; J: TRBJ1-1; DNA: TGTGCCAGTAGTATAAGGAATAGGGGGACAGGGGCCACTGAAGCTTTCTTT; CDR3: CASSIRNRGTGATEAFF
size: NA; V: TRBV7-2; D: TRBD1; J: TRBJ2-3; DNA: TGTGCCAGCAGCGGACAGGCGCTTGGGGATACGCAGTATTTT; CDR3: CASSGQALGDTQYF
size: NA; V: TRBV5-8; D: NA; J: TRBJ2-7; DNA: TGTGCCAGCAGCTTGGGTCATCAGTACGAGCAGTACTTC; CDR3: CASSLGHQYEQYF
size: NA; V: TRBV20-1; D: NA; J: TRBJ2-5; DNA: TGCAGTGCTAGTCGGGGGGCAGTGGAGACCCAGTACTTC; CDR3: CSASRGAVETQYF
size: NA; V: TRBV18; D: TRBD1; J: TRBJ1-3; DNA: TGTGCCAGCTCACCCGGGACAGCCTCTGGAAACACCATATATTTT; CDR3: CASSPGTASGNTIYF
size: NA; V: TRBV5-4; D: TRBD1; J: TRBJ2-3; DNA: TGTGCCAGCAGCTTTTGGGACAGAGGAGGCACAGATACGCAGTATTTT; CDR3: CASSFWDRGGTDTQYF
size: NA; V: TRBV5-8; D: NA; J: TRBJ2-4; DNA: TGTGCCAGCAGCCTGCCGATGAGAAACATTCAGTACTTC; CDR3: CASSLPMRNIQYF
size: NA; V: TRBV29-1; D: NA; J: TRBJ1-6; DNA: TGCAGCGTTCGTTCAGGGGTAGGGTCACCCCTCCACTTT; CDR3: CSVRSGVGSPLHF
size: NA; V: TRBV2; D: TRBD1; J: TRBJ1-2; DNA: TGTGCCAGCAGCGCGACAGGGGGTAACTATGGCTACACCTTC; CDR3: CASSATGGNYGYTF
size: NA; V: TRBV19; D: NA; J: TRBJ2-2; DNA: TGTGCCAGTAGTATCCCCCGCGGAGGGGACACCGGGGAGCTGTTTTTT; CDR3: CASSIPRGGDTGELFF
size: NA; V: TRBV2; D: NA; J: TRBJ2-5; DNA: TGTGCCAGCGTGTGGTCCGGTTCTTACCAAGAGACCCAGTACTTC; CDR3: CASVWSGSYQETQYF
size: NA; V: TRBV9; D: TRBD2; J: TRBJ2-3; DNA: TGTGCCAGCAGAAGAGCGGGGACTAGCACAGATACGCAGTATTTT; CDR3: CASRRAGTSTDTQYF
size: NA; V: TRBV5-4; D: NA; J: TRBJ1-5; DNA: TGTGCCTATACCTTACAGGGTAGCAATCAGCCCCAGCATTTT; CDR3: CAYTLQGSNQPQHF
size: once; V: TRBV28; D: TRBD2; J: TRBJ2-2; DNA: TGTGCCAGCAGTTTAAGCGGGAGGGCGAACACCGGGGAGCTGTTTTTT; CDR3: CASSLSGRANTGELFF
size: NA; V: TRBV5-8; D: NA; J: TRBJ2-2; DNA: TGTGCCAGCAGCCAGGGGGGTCGTTGGACCGGGGAGCTGTTTTTT; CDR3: CASSQGGRWTGELFF
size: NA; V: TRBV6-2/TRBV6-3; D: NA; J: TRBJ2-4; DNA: TGTGCCAGCAGTTACGAGAGAGGCACAGGACAACCCAAAAACATTCAGTACTTC; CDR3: CASSYERGTGQPKNIQYF
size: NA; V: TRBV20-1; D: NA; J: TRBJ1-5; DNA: TGCAGTGCTAGTAGCGGCTATAGCAATCAGCCCCAGCATTTT; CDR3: CSASSGYSNQPQHF
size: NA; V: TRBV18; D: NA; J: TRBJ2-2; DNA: TGTGCCAGCTCACCACCGCGGGACGGCACCGGGGAGCTGTTTTTT; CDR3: CASSPPRDGTGELFF
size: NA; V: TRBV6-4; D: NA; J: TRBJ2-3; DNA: TGTGCCAGCACCCCACCCGCCCGTCGGGGGTGGGATACGCAGTATTTT; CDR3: CASTPPARRGWDTQYF
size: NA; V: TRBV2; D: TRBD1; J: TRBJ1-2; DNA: TGTGCCAGCAGGTCAGGGGGCGATGGCTACACCTTC; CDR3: CASRSGGDGYTF